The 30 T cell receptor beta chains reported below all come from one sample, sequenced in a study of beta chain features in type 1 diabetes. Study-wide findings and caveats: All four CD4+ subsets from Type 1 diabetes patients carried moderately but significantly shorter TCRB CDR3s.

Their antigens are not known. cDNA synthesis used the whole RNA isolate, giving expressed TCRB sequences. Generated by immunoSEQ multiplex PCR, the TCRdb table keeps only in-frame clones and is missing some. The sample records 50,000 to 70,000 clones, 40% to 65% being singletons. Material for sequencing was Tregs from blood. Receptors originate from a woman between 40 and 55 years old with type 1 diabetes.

In DNA, the CDR3 is TGTGCCAGCACGGGCCCCAGGGAGCCCCAGCATTTT. This codes for CASTGPREPQHF. The rearrangement joins TRBV2 to TRBJ1-5; possibly TRBD1 for D (5 bases). The CDR3 runs to 12 residues. Per germline, CDR1 SNHLY and CDR2 FYNNEI. V shed 7 bases and J shed 8 bases, with 12 bases lying between them. Supplemented by reference TRBV2 and TRBJ1-5, the full variable domain reads EPEVTQTPSHQVTQMGQEVILRCVPISNHLYFYWYRQILGQKVEFLVSFYNNEISEKSEIFDDQFSVERPDGSNFTLKIRSTKLEDSAMYFCASTGPREPQHFGDGTRLSIL.

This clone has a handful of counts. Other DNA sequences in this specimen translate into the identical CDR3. CDR3 region: CASSLGQEGNTIYF. The CDR3 DNA sequence: TGTGCCAGCAGCTTAGGACAAGAGGGAAACACCATATATTTT. The V call is TRBV7-9, the J call TRBJ1-3; D is undetermined. V was trimmed by 1 base and J by 4 bases, leaving 8 bases between them. Germline lookup yields CDR1 SEHNR and CDR2 FQNEAQ (reference sequence). The CDR3 is made up of 14 amino acids.

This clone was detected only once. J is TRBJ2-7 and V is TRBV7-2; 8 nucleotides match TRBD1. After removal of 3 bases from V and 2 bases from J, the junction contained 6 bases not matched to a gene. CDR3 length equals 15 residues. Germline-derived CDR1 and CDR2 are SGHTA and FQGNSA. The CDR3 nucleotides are TGTGCCAGCAGCTTCGGGACAGGCCTTACCTACGAGCAGTACTTC. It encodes CASSFGTGLTYEQYF.

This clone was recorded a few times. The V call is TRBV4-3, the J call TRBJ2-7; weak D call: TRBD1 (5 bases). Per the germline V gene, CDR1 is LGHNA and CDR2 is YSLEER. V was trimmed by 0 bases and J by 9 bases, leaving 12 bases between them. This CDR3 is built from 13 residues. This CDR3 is CASSQDYQQGQYF. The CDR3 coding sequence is TGCGCCAGCAGCCAAGATTACCAGCAGGGGCAGTACTTC.

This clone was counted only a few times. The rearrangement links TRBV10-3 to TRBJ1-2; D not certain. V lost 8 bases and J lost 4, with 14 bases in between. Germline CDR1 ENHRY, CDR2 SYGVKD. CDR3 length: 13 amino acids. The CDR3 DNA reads TGTGCCATCGGGGAGGCCGGGAGCTATGGCTACACCTTC. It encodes CAIGEAGSYGYTF.

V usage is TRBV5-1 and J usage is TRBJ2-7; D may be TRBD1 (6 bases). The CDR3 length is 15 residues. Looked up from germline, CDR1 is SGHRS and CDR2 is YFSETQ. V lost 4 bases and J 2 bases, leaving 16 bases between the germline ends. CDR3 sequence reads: CASSPYSDRAYEQYF. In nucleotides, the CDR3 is TGCGCCAGCAGCCCGTATTCGGACAGAGCCTACGAGCAGTACTTC.

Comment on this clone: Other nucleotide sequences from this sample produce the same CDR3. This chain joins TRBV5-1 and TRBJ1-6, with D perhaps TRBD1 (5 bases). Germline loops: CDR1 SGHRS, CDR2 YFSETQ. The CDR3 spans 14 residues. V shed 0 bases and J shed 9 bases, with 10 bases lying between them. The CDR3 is CASSLESGGSPLHF. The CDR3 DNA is TGCGCCAGCAGCTTGGAATCGGGGGGTTCACCCCTCCACTTT.

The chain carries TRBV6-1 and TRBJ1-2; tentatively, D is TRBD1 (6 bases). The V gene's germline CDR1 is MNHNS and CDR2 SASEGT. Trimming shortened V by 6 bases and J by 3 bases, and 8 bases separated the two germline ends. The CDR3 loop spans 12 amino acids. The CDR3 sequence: CASRDRHYGYTF. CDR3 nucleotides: TGTGCCAGCAGGGACAGACACTATGGCTACACCTTC.

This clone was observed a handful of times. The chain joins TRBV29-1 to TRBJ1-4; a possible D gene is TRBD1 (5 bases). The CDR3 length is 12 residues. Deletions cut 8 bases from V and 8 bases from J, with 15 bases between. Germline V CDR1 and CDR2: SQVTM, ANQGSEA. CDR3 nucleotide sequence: TGCAGCTTCTTGGGGGGTGACGAAAAACTGTTTTTT. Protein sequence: CSFLGGDEKLFF.

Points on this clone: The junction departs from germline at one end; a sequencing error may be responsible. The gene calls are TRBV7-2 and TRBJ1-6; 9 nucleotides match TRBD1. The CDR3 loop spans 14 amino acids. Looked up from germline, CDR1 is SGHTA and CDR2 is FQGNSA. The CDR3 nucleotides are TGTGTCAGCAGCTCGGGACAGGGACGATCACCCCTCCACTTT. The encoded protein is CVSSSGQGRSPLHF. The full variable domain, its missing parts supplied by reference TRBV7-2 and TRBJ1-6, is GAGVSQSPSNKVTEKGKDVELRCDPISGHTALYWYRQSLGQGLEFLIYFQGNSAPDKSGLPSDRFSAERTGGSVSTLTIQRTQQEDSAVYLCVSSSGQGRSPLHFGNGTRLTVT.

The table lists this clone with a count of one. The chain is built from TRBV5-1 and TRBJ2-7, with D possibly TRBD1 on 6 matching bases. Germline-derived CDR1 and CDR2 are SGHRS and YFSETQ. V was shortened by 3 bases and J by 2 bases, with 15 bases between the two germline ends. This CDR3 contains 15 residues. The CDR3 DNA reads TGCGCCAGCAGCTCTTCCTGGCAGGGGACCTACGAGCAGTACTTC. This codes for CASSSSWQGTYEQYF. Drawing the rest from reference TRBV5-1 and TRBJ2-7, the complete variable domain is KAGVTQTPRYLIKTRGQQVTLSCSPISGHRSVSWYQQTPGQGLQFLFEYFSETQRNKGNFPGRFSGRQFSNSRSEMNVSTLELGDSALYLCASSSSWQGTYEQYFGPGTRLTVT.

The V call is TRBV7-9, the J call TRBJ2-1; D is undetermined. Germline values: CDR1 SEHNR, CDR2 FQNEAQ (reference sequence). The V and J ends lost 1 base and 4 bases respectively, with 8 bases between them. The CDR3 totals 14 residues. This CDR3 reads CASSLGVQYNEQFF. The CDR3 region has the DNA TGTGCCAGCAGCTTAGGGGTACAGTACAATGAGCAGTTCTTC.

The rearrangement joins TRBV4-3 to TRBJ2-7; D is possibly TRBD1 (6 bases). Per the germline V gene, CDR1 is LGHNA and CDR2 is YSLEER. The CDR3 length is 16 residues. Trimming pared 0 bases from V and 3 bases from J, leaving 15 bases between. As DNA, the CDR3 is TGCGCCAGCAGCCAAGACCCGTTAATCAGGGGCTACGAGCAGTACTTC. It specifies CASSQDPLIRGYEQYF.

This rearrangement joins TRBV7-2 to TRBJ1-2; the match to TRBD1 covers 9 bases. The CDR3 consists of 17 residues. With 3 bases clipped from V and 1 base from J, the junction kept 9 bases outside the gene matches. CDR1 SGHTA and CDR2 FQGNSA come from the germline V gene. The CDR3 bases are TGTGCCAGCAGCTTCAACAGGGGGCGGCAAAATAACTATGGCTACACCTTC. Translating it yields CASSFNRGRQNNYGYTF.

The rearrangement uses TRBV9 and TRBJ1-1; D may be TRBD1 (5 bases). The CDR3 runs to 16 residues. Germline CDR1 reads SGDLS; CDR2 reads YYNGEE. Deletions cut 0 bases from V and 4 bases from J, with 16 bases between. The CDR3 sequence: CASSVDVGEVSTEAFF. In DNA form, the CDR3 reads TGTGCCAGCAGCGTAGACGTAGGGGAGGTGAGCACTGAAGCTTTCTTT.

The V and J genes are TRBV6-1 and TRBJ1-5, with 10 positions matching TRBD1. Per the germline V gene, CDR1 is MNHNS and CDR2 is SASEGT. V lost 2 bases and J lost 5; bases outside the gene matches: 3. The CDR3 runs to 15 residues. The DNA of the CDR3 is TGTGCCAGCAGTGAATCGGGACAGGGGCATCAGCCCCAGCATTTT. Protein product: CASSESGQGHQPQHF.

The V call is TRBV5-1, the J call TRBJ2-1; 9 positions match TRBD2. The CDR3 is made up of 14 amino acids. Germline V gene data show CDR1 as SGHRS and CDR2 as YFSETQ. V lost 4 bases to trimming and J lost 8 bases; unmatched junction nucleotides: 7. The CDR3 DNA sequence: TGCGCCAGCAGCCGCGGGACTAGCCTAGATGAGCAGTTCTTC. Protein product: CASSRGTSLDEQFF.

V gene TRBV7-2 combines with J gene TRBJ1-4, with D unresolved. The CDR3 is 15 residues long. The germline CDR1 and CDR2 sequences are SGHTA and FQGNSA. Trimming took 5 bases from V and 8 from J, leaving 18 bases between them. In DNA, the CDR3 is TGTGCCAGCAGCGCAGACCCCGGGAGGTTGGAAAAACTGTTTTTT. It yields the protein CASSADPGRLEKLFF.

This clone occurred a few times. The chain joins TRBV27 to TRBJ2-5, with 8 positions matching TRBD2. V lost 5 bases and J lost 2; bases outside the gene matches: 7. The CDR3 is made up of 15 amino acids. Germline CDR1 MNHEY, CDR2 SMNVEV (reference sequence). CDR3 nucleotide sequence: TGTGCCAGCAGTCCCTTAGCGGGAAAGCAAGAGACCCAGTACTTC. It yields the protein CASSPLAGKQETQYF.

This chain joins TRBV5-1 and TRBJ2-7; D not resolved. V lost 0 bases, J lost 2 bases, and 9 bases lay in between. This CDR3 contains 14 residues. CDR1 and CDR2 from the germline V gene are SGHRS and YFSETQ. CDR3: CASSLAGIPYEQYF. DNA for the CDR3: TGCGCCAGCAGCTTGGCCGGTATTCCCTACGAGCAGTACTTC.

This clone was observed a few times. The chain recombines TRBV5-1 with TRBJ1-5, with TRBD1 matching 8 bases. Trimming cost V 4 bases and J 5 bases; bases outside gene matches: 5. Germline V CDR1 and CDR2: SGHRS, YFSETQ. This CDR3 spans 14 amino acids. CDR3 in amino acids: CASSPDRGDQPQHF. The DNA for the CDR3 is TGCGCCAGCAGCCCCGACAGGGGCGATCAGCCCCAGCATTTT.

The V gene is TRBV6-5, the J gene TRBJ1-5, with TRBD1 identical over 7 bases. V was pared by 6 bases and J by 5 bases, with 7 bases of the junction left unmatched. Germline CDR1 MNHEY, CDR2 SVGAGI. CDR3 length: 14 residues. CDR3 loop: CASRRQGRDQPQHF. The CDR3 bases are TGTGCCAGCAGGCGACAGGGAAGGGATCAGCCCCAGCATTTT.

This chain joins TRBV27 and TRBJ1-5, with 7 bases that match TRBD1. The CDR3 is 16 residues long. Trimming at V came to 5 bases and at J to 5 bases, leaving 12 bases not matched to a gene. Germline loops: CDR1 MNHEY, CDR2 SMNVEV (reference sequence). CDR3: CASSPERGRGYQPQHF. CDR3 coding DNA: TGTGCCAGCAGTCCGGAGCGCGGCAGGGGGTATCAGCCCCAGCATTTT.

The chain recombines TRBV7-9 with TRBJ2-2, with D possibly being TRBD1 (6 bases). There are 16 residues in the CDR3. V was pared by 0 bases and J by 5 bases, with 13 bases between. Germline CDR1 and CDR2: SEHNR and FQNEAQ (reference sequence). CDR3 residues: CASSLAMAGVTGELFF. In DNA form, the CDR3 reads TGTGCCAGCAGCTTAGCGATGGCAGGGGTAACCGGGGAGCTGTTTTTT.

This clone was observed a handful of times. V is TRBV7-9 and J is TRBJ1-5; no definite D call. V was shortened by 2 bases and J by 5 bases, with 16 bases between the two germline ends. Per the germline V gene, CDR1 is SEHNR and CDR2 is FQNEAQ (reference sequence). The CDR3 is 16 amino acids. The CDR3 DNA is TGTGCCAGCAGCTTAAGTTCCCCGTTCCGGGATCAGCCCCAGCATTTT. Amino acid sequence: CASSLSSPFRDQPQHF. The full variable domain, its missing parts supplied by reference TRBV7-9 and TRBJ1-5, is DTGVSQNPRHKITKRGQNVTFRCDPISEHNRLYWYRQTLGQGPEFLTYFQNEAQLEKSRLLSDRFSAERPKGSFSTLEIQRTEQGDSAMYLCASSLSSPFRDQPQHFGDGTRLSIL.

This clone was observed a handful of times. The CDR3 DNA reads as TGTGCCAGCAGTTTGGGGCAGAACACTGAAGCTTTCTTT. Translation: CASSLGQNTEAFF. This rearrangement joins TRBV6-4 to TRBJ1-1, with a tentative D call TRBD1 (5 bases). From germline, CDR1 is MRHNA and CDR2 SNTAGT. There are 13 residues in the CDR3. V gave up 5 bases and J gave up 1 base, with 8 bases separating them.

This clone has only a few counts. In DNA, the CDR3 is TGTGCCAGCTCGGACTTAATCAGCTCCTACGAGCAGTACTTC. It codes for CASSDLISSYEQYF. The V gene is TRBV7-2, the J gene TRBJ2-7; perhaps TRBD2 as D (5 bases). The V end lost 8 bases, the J end lost 0 bases, and 14 bases lay between the germline ends. The CDR3 loop spans 14 amino acids. In germline, CDR1 is SGHTA, CDR2 FQGNSA.

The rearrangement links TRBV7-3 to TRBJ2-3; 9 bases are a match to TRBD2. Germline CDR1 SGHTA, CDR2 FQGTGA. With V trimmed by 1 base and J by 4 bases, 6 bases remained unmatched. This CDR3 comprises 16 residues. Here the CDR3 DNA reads TGTGCCAGCAGCTTAATCTATGCGGGAGGGGCAGATACGCAGTATTTT. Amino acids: CASSLIYAGGADTQYF.

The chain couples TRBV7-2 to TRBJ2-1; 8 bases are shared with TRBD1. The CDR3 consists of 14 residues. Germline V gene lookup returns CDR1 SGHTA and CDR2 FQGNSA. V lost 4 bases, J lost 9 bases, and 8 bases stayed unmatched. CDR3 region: CASSSGQGSGEQFF. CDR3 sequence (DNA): TGTGCCAGCAGCTCCGGACAGGGTTCGGGTGAGCAGTTCTTC.

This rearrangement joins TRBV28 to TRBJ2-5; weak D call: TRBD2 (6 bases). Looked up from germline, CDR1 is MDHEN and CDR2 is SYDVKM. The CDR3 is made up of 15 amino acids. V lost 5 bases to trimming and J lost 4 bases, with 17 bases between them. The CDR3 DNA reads TGTGCCAGCAGTACCCCGTGGTCGGAGGGAGAGACCCAGTACTTC. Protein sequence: CASSTPWSEGETQYF.